This T cell receptor (beta chain) was profiled in a study of B cell selection in AIRE deficiency. Overall study results and limits: About 31% of healthy-donor shared Treg TCRbeta sequences appeared in patient Tconv cells. Healthy donors alone shared under 35% of some 3,300 Treg sequences; patients alone about 9.1%.

Regulatory T cells were sorted as CD4+CD25hiCD127low/negative. This CDR3 has 15 residues. In germline, CDR1 is LNHNV, CDR2 YYDKDF (reference sequence). V gave up 0 bases and J gave up 4 bases, with 11 bases separating them. As to this clone: Its matching antigen is unknown.

Method: immunoSEQ multiplex PCR; TCRdb's copy keeps in-frame clones and lacks some. The sample contains 5,000 or so clones, more than 75% of which appear only once. This sequence was found in a human donor with AIRE deficiency. The chain employs TRBV15 and TRBJ2-3; no definite D call. Sequencing was carried out using Tregs sorted from PBMCs. CDR3 DNA: TGTGCCACCAGCAGAGAGTCGAAGGATTCAGATACGCAGTATTTT. Translated, it gives CATSRESKDSDTQYF.